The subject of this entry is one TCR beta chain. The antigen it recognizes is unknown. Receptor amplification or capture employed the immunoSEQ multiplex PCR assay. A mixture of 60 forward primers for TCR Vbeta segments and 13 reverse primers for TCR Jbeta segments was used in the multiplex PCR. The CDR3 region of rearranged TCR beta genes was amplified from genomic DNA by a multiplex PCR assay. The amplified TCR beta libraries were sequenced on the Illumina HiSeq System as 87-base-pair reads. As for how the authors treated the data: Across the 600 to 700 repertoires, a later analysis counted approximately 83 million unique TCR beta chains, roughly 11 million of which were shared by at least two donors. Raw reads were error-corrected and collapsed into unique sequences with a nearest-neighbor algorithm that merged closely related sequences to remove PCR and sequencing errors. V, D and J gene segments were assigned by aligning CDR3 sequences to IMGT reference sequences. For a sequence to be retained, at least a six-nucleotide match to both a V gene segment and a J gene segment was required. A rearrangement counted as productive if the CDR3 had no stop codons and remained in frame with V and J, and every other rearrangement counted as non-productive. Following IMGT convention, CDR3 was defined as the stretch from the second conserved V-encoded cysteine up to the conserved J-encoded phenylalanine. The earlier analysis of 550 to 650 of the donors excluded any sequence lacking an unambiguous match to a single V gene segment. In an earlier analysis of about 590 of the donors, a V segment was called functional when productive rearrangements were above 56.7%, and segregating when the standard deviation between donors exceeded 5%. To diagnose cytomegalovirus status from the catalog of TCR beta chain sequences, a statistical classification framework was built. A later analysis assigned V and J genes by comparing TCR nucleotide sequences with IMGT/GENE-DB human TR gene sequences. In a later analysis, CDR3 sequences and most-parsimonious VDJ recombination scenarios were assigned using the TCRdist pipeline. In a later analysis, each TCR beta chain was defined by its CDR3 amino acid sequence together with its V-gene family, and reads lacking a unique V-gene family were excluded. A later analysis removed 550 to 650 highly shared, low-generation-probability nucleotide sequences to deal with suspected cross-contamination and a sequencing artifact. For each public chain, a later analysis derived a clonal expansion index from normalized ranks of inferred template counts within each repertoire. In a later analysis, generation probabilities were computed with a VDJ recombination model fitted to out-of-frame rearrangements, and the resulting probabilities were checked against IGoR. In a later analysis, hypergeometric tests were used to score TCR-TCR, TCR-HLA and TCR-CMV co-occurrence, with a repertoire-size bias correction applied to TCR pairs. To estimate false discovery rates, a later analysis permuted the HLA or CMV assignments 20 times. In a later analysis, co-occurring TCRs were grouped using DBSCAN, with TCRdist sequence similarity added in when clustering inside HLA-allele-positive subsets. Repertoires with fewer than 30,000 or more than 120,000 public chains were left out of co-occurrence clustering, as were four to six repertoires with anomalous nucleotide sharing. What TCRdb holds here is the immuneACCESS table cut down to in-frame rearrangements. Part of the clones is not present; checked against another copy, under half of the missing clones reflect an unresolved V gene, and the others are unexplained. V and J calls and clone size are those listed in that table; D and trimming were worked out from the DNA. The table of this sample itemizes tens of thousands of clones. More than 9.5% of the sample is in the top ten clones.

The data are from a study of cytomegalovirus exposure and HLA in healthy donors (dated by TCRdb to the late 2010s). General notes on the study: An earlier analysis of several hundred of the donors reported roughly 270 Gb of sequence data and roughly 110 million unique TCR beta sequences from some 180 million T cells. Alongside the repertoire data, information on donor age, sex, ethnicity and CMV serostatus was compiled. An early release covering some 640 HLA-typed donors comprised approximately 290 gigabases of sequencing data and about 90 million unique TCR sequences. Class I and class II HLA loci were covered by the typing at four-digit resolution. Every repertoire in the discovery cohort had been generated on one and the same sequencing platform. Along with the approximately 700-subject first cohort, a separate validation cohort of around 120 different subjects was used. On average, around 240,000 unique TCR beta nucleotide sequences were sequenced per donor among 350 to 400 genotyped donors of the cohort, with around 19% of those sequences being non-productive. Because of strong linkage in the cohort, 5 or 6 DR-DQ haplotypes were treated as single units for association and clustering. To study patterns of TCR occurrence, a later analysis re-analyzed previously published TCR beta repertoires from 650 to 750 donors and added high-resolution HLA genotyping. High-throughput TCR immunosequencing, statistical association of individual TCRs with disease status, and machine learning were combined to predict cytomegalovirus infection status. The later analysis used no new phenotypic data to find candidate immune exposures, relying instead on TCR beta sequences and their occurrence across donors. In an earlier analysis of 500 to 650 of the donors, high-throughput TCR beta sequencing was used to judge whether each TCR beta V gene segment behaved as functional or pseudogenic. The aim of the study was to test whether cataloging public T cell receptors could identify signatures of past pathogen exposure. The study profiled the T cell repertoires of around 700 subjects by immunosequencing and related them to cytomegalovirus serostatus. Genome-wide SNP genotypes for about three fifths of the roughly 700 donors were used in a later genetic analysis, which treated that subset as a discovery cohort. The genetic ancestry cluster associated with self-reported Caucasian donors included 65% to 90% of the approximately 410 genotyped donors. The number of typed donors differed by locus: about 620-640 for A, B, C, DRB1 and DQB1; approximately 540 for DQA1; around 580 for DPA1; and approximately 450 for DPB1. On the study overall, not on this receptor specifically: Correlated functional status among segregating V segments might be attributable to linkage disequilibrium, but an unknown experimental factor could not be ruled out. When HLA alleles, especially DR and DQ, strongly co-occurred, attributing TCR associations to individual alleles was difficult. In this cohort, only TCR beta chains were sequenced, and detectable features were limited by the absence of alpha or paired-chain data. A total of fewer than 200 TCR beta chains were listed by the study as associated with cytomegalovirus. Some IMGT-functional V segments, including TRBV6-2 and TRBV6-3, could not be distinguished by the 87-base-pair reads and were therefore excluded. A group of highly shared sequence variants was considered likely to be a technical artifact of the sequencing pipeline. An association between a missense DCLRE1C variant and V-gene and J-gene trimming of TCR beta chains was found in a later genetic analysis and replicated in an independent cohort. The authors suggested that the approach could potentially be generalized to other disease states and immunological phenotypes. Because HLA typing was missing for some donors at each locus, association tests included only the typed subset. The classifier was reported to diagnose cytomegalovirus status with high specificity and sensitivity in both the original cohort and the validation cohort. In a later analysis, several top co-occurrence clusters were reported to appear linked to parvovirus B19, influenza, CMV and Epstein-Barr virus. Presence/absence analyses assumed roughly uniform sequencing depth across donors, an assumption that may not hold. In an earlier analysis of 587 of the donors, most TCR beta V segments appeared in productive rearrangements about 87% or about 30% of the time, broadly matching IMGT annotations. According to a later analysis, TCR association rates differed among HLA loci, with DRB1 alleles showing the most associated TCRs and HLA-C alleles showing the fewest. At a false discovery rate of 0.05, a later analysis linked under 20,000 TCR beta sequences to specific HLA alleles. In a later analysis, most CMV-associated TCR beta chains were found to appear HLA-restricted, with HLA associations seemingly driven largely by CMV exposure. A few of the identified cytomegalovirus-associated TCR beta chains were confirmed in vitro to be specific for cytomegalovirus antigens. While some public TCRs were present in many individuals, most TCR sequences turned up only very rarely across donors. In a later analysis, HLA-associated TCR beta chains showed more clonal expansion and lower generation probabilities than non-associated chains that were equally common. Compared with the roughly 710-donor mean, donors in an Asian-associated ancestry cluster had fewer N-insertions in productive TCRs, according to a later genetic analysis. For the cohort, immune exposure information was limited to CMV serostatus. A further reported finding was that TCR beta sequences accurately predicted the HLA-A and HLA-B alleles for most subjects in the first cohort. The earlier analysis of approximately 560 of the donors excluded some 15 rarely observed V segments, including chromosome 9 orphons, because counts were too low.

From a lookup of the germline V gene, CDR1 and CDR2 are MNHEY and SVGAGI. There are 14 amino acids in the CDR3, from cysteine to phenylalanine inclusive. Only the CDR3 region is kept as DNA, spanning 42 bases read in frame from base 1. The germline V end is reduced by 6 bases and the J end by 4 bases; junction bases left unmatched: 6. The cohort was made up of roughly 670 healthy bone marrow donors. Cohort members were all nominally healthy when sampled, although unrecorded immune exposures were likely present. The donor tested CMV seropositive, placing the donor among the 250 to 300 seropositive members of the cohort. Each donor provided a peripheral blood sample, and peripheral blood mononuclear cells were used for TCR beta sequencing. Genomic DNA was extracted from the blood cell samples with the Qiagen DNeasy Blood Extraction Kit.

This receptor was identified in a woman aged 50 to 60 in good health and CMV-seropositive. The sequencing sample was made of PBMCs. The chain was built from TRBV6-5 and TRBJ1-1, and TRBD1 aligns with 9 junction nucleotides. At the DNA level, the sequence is TGTGCCAGCAGAAGACAGGGGGGGAGCACTGAAGCTTTCTTT. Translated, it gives CASRRQGGSTEAFF.